The T cell receptor beta chain under discussion was sequenced for a study of T cells in Graves' hyperthyroidism and ophthalmopathy. Across the study: Staff took peripheral blood when the initial diagnosis was made, before any treatment began.

This clonotype has more than one count but fewer than ten. The study included ophthalmopathy patients with Clinical Activity Score at least 3, NOSPECS grade at least 4 and duration under 3 months. CDR1 MNHNS and CDR2 SASEGT come from the germline V gene. This CDR3 contains 18 residues. With 6 bases clipped from V and 1 base from J, the junction kept 16 bases outside the gene matches. RNA transcripts served as the template for amplifying TCR beta CDR3 regions. First-round RT-PCR with HTBI primers amplified the TCR CDR3 region. TCRdb itself ran the multiplex PCR reads through MiXCR, one entry per CDR3 protein. Of 400,000 to 450,000 distinct CDR3 sequences in the sample, roughly 15% are singletons; the top ten hold less than 15%.

Sequenced input: blood. The receptor was isolated from a young man with Graves' ophthalmopathy. V and J are TRBV6-1 and TRBJ2-5; 8 nucleotides agree with TRBD1. DNA for the CDR3: TGTGCCAGCAGAAAAAAATCGGGGACAGGTTCGTCCCAAGAGACCCAGTACTTC. Translated, it gives CASRKKSGTGSSQETQYF.